This T cell receptor beta chain was sequenced in a study of cytomegalovirus exposure and HLA in healthy donors. PCR primers comprised 60 Vbeta and 13 Jbeta primers. Profiled with immunoSEQ multiplex PCR; TCRdb holds only in-frame clones, not every one. The sample yields about 86,000 clones, about 85% seen once. Findings of the study overall: In vitro confirmation showed three CMV-associated chains to be CMV antigen specific. The investigators catalogued 150 or so TCR beta chains as cytomegalovirus-associated. Generally TCR sequences proved uncommon, though certain public TCRs appeared in numerous donors.

About this clone itself: The antigen is undetermined.

The CDR3 covers 19 residues. From germline, CDR1 is SGHTA and CDR2 FQGNSA. V was pared by 3 bases and J by 5 bases, with 19 bases of the junction left unmatched. The sequenced sample was PBMCs. V and J are TRBV7-2 and TRBJ2-3; 8 bases are shared with TRBD2. The source of this sequence is a woman aged 40 to 49 in good health and CMV-seropositive. The CDR3 region is CASSFGGGRKAGVVDTQYF. The CDR3 DNA reads TGTGCCAGCAGCTTCGGCGGGGGGCGGAAAGCGGGGGTGGTAGATACGCAGTATTTT.